The 7 T cell receptor beta chains reported below all come from one sample, sequenced in a study of cytomegalovirus exposure and HLA in healthy donors. With 60 Vbeta and 13 Jbeta primers, the PCR was carried out. The assay was immunoSEQ multiplex PCR, and TCRdb's table has in-frame clones only and misses some. The profile covers around 60,000 clones, with around 75% appearing a single time and roughly 51% taken by the ten largest. Input material: PBMCs. The receptor set was obtained from a man aged 45-60 years in good health and CMV-seropositive.

The rearrangement links TRBV10-1 to TRBJ2-5; 10 bases map to TRBD2. J lost 4 bases, V lost 2 bases, and 4 bases had no gene match. From germline, CDR1 is WNHNN and CDR2 SYGVQD (reference sequence). There are 15 residues in the CDR3. CDR3 amino acids: CASSEMTSGLETQYF. DNA for the CDR3: TGCGCCAGCAGTGAGATGACTAGCGGGCTAGAGACCCAGTACTTC.

The V gene is TRBV7-3, the J gene TRBJ2-2; D unclear. The CDR3 loop spans 13 amino acids. Germline CDR1 SGHTA, CDR2 FQGTGA. Trimming took off 5 bases at V and 7 bases at J, with 11 bases between the two ends. The CDR3 sequence: CASSPVVGGELFF. In nucleotides, the CDR3 is TGTGCCAGCAGCCCTGTAGTTGGCGGGGAGCTGTTTTTT.

This clone has only a few counts. The chain has TRBV6-4 and TRBJ2-7; 14 positions match TRBD2. This CDR3 has 15 amino acids. V was pared by 7 bases and J by 3 bases, with 5 bases of the junction left unmatched. CDR1 is MRHNA and CDR2 is SNTAGT in the germline V gene. The CDR3: CASTPGTSGSYEQYF. The CDR3 nucleotides read TGTGCCAGCACTCCCGGGACTAGCGGGAGCTACGAGCAGTACTTC.

The gene calls are TRBV7-2 and TRBJ2-1; 10 nucleotides line up with TRBD2. Trimming cost V 4 bases and J 5 bases; bases outside gene matches: 8. CDR3 length: 16 amino acids. Looked up from germline, CDR1 is SGHTA and CDR2 is FQGNSA. CDR3 loop: CASSSQGLANHNEQFF. CDR3 in DNA: TGTGCCAGCAGCTCGCAGGGACTAGCGAACCACAATGAGCAGTTCTTC. Supplemented by reference TRBV7-2 and TRBJ2-1, the full variable domain reads GAGVSQSPSNKVTEKGKDVELRCDPISGHTALYWYRQSLGQGLEFLIYFQGNSAPDKSGLPSDRFSAERTGGSVSTLTIQRTQQEDSAVYLCASSSQGLANHNEQFFGPGTRLTVL.

Comments on this clone: Given a much more abundant clone one base away, this may be a read error. Other DNA sequences in this sample translate to the same CDR3. This chain joins TRBV28 and TRBJ2-1; D may be TRBD2 (5 bases). Germline V lookup: CDR1 MDHEN, CDR2 SYDVKM. The CDR3 contains 17 residues. This chain's CDR3 is CASSLETIEGYYNEQFF. CDR3 nucleotides: TGTGCGAGCAGTTTGGAGACTATAGAAGGGTATTACAATGAGCAGTTCTTC.

The chain links TRBV6-5 to TRBJ1-1; the D is unclear. The V gene's germline CDR1 is MNHEY and CDR2 SVGAGI. V lost 5 bases and J 1 base, leaving 5 bases between the germline ends. The CDR3 totals 12 residues. CDR3 nucleotides: TGTGCCAGCAGTCTTTGGAACACTGAAGCTTTCTTT. As protein: CASSLWNTEAFF.

This rearrangement joins TRBV19 to TRBJ1-5, with 8 bases fitting TRBD1. The trim removed 6 bases at V and 0 bases at J, leaving 4 bases unmatched. The CDR3 has 15 amino acids. Germline assignment: CDR1 LNHDA and CDR2 SQIVND (reference sequence). The CDR3 protein is CASSWTGYSNQPQHF. The CDR3 coding sequence is TGTGCCAGTAGCTGGACAGGGTATAGCAATCAGCCCCAGCATTTT.